This TCR beta chain comes out of a study of patients and donors after allogeneic stem cell transplantation. MiXCR, applied by TCRdb to the RT-PCR reads, yields one record per CDR3 protein. Of over 350,000 distinct CDR3 sequences listed, around 15% were seen once; the top ten hold roughly 7.2%. This clonotype was counted a single time. V lost 3 bases and J lost 2, with 11 bases in between. The CDR3 is made up of 14 amino acids. Germline values: CDR1 SEHNR, CDR2 FQNEAQ (reference sequence). The TCR sequence derives from a human donor who was either an allogeneic HSCT recipient or a stem cell or donor lymphocyte infusion donor (not recorded which). It is not recorded whose cells these are; they may come from a transplant donor. Sequenced: blood, either unsorted or a sorted T cell fraction (not recorded which). The chain has TRBV7-9 and TRBJ2-7; D call uncertain. The CDR3 sequence: CASSFVERTYEQYF. DNA for the CDR3: TGTGCCAGCAGCTTCGTGGAGCGCACCTACGAGCAGTACTTC.